This T cell receptor (beta chain) was observed in a study of shared T cell receptors in the human thymus. Generated by immunoSEQ multiplex PCR, the TCRdb table keeps only in-frame clones and is missing some. The sample has about 540,000 clones; 75% to 80% are singletons. Looked up from germline, CDR1 is SGHAT and CDR2 is FQNNGV. The CDR3 has 15 residues. J lost 4 bases, V lost 2 bases, and 6 bases had no gene match. The sample holds one count of this clone. These same data were also listed under a study on human thymus T cells.

The sequenced material came from thymocytes. The gene calls are TRBV11-2 and TRBJ1-2, with 8 nucleotides matching TRBD1. The receptor's source is a boy younger than two with a congenital heart defect. CDR3 amino acids: CASSLFGQGGYGYTF. The CDR3 nucleotides read TGTGCCAGCAGCTTATTCGGACAGGGAGGCTATGGCTACACCTTC.